One sample yielded the 5 T cell receptor beta chains listed below, sequenced in a study of cytomegalovirus exposure and HLA in healthy donors. PCR was performed using 60 Vbeta and 13 Jbeta primers. TCRdb's copy holds only in-frame clones and misses some; the assay was immunoSEQ multiplex PCR. Recorded here are under 200,000 clones; the top ten clones represent about 2%. Sequencing was carried out using PBMCs. The receptors were sampled from a man younger than 40 in good health and CMV-seronegative.

V is TRBV5-1 and J is TRBJ2-5; D unclear. Germline CDR1 reads SGHRS; CDR2 reads YFSETQ. The CDR3 has 14 amino acids. V lost 4 bases and J lost 5, with 15 bases in between. The CDR3 sequence is CASSLRMTRETQYF. In nucleotides, the CDR3 is TGCGCCAGCAGCCTCCGAATGACACGGGAGACCCAGTACTTC.

V and J are TRBV7-3 and TRBJ1-1; no definite D call. This CDR3 has 14 residues. Germline CDR1 reads SGHTA; CDR2 reads FQGTGA. V was pared by 2 bases and J by 7 bases, with 14 bases between. CDR3 protein: CASSLSVVVGEAFF. The CDR3 bases are TGTGCCAGCAGCTTATCCGTTGTGGTCGGTGAAGCTTTCTTT.

The chain is built from TRBV5-6 and TRBJ2-5; tentative D call: TRBD1 (5 bases). TRBJ2-7 matches the DNA end more closely, so the J call is doubtful. The germline CDR1 and CDR2 sequences are SGHDT and YYEEEE. The CDR3 has 13 amino acids. Here the CDR3 DNA reads TGTGCCAGCAGCTTGAGGCAGGGCTACGAGCAGTACTTC. Its protein is CASSLRQGYEQYF.

The chain couples TRBV10-2 to TRBJ2-5, with D perhaps matching TRBD2 (6 bases). TRBJ2-7 matches the DNA end more closely, so the J call is doubtful. This CDR3 is built from 14 residues. CDR1 is WSHSY and CDR2 is SAAADI in the germline V gene. The CDR3, as DNA: TGCGCCAGCAGTGCTGGGGGGAAACCCTACGAGCAGTACTTC. Residues: CASSAGGKPYEQYF.

The genes are TRBV21-1 and TRBJ2-1; the D segment call TRBD2 is taken from the table without a DNA check. TRBV21-1 is labeled a pseudogene. The CDR3 length is 18 residues. The CDR3 region has the DNA TGTGCCAGCAGCAAACTCCCACGAGCTAGCGGGAATTTAGGGGAGCAGTTCTTC. As protein: CASSKLPRASGNLGEQFF.